The next 24 T cell receptor beta chains were all read from a single sample in a study of T cell responses to AZD1222 COVID-19 vaccine (dated by TCRdb to the early 2020s). To prepare the library, the immunoSEQ multiplex PCR assay was applied. Drawn from immuneACCESS, this table holds only the in-frame rearrangements with V and J called that TCRdb kept. Clones are partly lost; checked studies trace under half to an unresolved V gene and leave the rest unexplained. Present in this sample are about 130,000 clones, approximately 95% of which were seen just once. Approximately 6.8% of the sample belongs to the ten largest clones. This specimen's time point label, per the study, means: about 28 days (+/-7) after the second vaccine dose. The sample was peripheral blood, taken 28 days after the second AZD1222 dose. The receptors were sampled from an adult who received the AZD1222 COVID-19 vaccine.

This sequence joins TRBV28 and TRBJ1-3; perhaps TRBD1 as D (6 bases). The germline gives CDR1 MDHEN, CDR2 SYDVKM. V lost 3 bases and J lost 7, with 16 bases in between. The CDR3 extends over 15 amino acids. The CDR3 coding sequence is TGTGCCAGCAGTTTTGGGAGCAGGGGCGGTAACACCATATATTTT. Its translation: CASSFGSRGGNTIYF.

This chain joins TRBV19 and TRBJ1-1; the match to TRBD1 covers 7 bases. J gave up 3 bases and V 4 bases, and 11 bases lay outside the gene matches. The germline V gene has CDR1 LNHDA and CDR2 SQIVND (reference sequence). The CDR3 spans 16 residues. CDR3 loop: CASSNLRGREDTEAFF. The DNA of the CDR3 is TGTGCCAGTAGTAATTTGAGGGGGCGAGAGGACACTGAAGCTTTCTTT.

The chain joins TRBV7-2 to TRBJ1-6; D possibly corresponds to TRBD1 (5 bases). This CDR3 region has 15 residues. Trimming stripped 0 bases from V and 9 bases from J, with 12 bases between. From germline, CDR1 is SGHTA and CDR2 FQGNSA. CDR3 sequence (DNA): TGTGCCAGCAGCTTAGCGGTGGGGGGGGTTTCACCCCTCCACTTT. This encodes CASSLAVGGVSPLHF. The full variable domain, its missing parts supplied by reference TRBV7-2 and TRBJ1-6, is GAGVSQSPSNKVTEKGKDVELRCDPISGHTALYWYRQSLGQGLEFLIYFQGNSAPDKSGLPSDRFSAERTGGSVSTLTIQRTQQEDSAVYLCASSLAVGGVSPLHFGNGTRLTVT.

The J gene is TRBJ2-5, the V gene TRBV30; D is unresolved. Germline-derived CDR1 and CDR2 are GTSNPN and SVGIG (reference sequence). This CDR3 region has 11 residues. V was pared by 2 bases and J by 4 bases, with 5 bases between. CDR3 bases: TGTGCCTGGAGTTTATTAGAGACCCAGTACTTC. Amino acids: CAWSLLETQYF.

The chain carries TRBV4-1 and TRBJ1-4; 9 bases agree with TRBD1. In germline, CDR1 is MGHRA, CDR2 YSYEKL. Germline trimming cut 3 bases from V and 7 bases from J; bases unmatched to any gene: 6. The CDR3 runs to 15 residues. CDR3 in amino acids: CASSQSWTGVEKLFF. The CDR3, as DNA: TGCGCCAGCAGCCAGTCCTGGACAGGGGTTGAAAAACTGTTTTTT.

This clone has just one count. This sequence joins TRBV10-3 and TRBJ2-2, with a possible D match to TRBD1 (6 bases). CDR3 length: 16 residues. Germline CDR1 is ENHRY and CDR2 is SYGVKD. The V end lost 6 bases, the J end lost 3 bases, and 17 bases lay between the germline ends. The CDR3 here is CAISLQGLWDTGELFF. The CDR3 nucleotides read TGTGCCATCAGCCTACAGGGTCTTTGGGACACCGGGGAGCTGTTTTTT.

V gene TRBV9 combines with J gene TRBJ2-3, with D possibly being TRBD2 (6 bases). The germline gives CDR1 SGDLS, CDR2 YYNGEE. CDR3 length equals 13 residues. V was trimmed by 2 bases and J by 5 bases, leaving 9 bases between them. The CDR3 DNA reads TGTGCCAGCAGCGTCGGGGGAGAAGATACGCAGTATTTT. It codes for CASSVGGEDTQYF. The full variable domain, its missing parts supplied by reference TRBV9 and TRBJ2-3, is DSGVTQTPKHLITATGQRVTLRCSPRSGDLSVYWYQQSLDQGLQFLIQYYNGEERAKGNILERFSAQQFPDLHSELNLSSLELGDSALYFCASSVGGEDTQYFGPGTRLTVL.

The chain joins TRBV9 to TRBJ1-3; D possibly corresponds to TRBD1 (6 bases). The V gene lost 2 bases and the J gene lost 4 bases, with 13 bases spanning the gap. Germline V gene lookup returns CDR1 SGDLS and CDR2 YYNGEE. The CDR3 runs 15 residues. The CDR3 region is CASSVHGGQGNTIYF. DNA of the CDR3: TGTGCCAGCAGCGTTCATGGGGGGCAAGGAAACACCATATATTTT. Looking up the rest from reference TRBV9 and TRBJ1-3 gives the full variable domain: DSGVTQTPKHLITATGQRVTLRCSPRSGDLSVYWYQQSLDQGLQFLIQYYNGEERAKGNILERFSAQQFPDLHSELNLSSLELGDSALYFCASSVHGGQGNTIYFGEGSWLTVV.

V is TRBV30 and J is TRBJ1-4; D not certain. With 3 bases removed from V and 0 bases from J, the gap between germline ends came to 8 bases. This CDR3 region has 14 residues. Germline loops: CDR1 GTSNPN, CDR2 SVGIG (reference sequence). Here the CDR3 reads CAWSIATTNEKLFF. CDR3 DNA: TGTGCCTGGAGCATAGCGACAACTAATGAAAAACTGTTTTTT.

The chain recombines TRBV9 with TRBJ1-3; D remains unclear. Germline assignment: CDR1 SGDLS and CDR2 YYNGEE. The CDR3 loop spans 16 amino acids. V lost 0 bases to trimming and J lost 5 bases, with 15 bases between them. CDR3 coding DNA: TGTGCCAGCAGCGTAGGGGCTATCGGCTCGCGAAACACCATATATTTT. It specifies CASSVGAIGSRNTIYF.

This chain connects TRBV7-9 to TRBJ2-7, with 8 bases aligning to TRBD2. Germline-derived CDR1 and CDR2 are SEHNR and FQNEAQ (reference sequence). CDR3 size: 19 residues. Losses at the gene ends were 8 bases for V and 2 bases for J; bases not matched to a gene: 23. CDR3 in amino acids: CASGPPRERGSFGAYEQYF. CDR3 sequence (DNA): TGTGCCAGCGGCCCTCCAAGGGAGCGGGGGTCCTTCGGGGCCTACGAGCAGTACTTC.

This chain uses TRBV2 with TRBJ2-2; 7 nucleotides line up with TRBD1. V gave up 6 bases and J gave up 7 bases; unmatched junction bases: 11. Germline V gives CDR1 SNHLY, CDR2 FYNNEI. The CDR3 contains 15 residues. CDR3 coding DNA: TGTGCCAGCAGAAGGTTGACAGGGATCGGCGGGGAGCTGTTTTTT. It is translated as CASRRLTGIGGELFF.

The V and J genes are TRBV9 and TRBJ2-1; no definite D call. The V gene's germline CDR1 is SGDLS and CDR2 YYNGEE. The CDR3 is 17 amino acids. The ends were cut back, 4 bases at V and 0 bases at J, with 17 bases in the middle. The CDR3 spells CASSPRNEPSSYNEQFF. The CDR3 DNA follows: TGTGCCAGCAGCCCCCGTAACGAGCCGAGCTCCTACAATGAGCAGTTCTTC.

The chain couples TRBV20-1 to TRBJ2-3; 7 bases map to TRBD2. Unmatched junction bases numbered 12, after V lost 3 bases and J lost 6 bases. The germline V gene has CDR1 DFQATT and CDR2 SNEGSKA (reference sequence). The CDR3 is 15 amino acids. This chain's CDR3 is CSASGGGPFGDTQYF. CDR3 DNA: TGCAGTGCTAGTGGGGGGGGACCCTTTGGGGATACGCAGTATTTT.

This clone showed up just once. The V gene is TRBV18, the J gene TRBJ1-1; 9 bases map to TRBD1. Germline CDR1 and CDR2: KGHSH and LQKENI. CDR3 length equals 19 residues. With 2 bases clipped from V and 6 bases from J, the junction kept 19 bases outside the gene matches. CDR3 sequence (DNA): TGTGCCAGCTCACCAATGGGGCCCCGGGACAGGGTAAGGGATTCTGAAGCTTTCTTT. It is translated as CASSPMGPRDRVRDSEAFF.

The sample holds one count of this clone. V and J are TRBV2 and TRBJ2-3; TRBD2 agrees at 12 bases. Germline V gives CDR1 SNHLY, CDR2 FYNNEI. This CDR3 region has 15 residues. Unmatched junction bases numbered 6, after V lost 9 bases and J lost 2 bases. The CDR3 protein is CASTRLAGATDTQYF. CDR3 in DNA: TGTGCCAGTACTAGACTAGCGGGGGCCACAGATACGCAGTATTTT.

The CDR3 DNA follows: TGTGCCAGCAGCTTAGCGGGGGTAACCTTTTACTACGAGCAGTACTTC. Translation gives CASSLAGVTFYYEQYF. This rearrangement joins TRBV7-2 to TRBJ2-7; D possibly uses TRBD1 or TRBD2 (5 bases each). CDR3 size: 16 residues. Germline loops: CDR1 SGHTA, CDR2 FQGNSA. The V end lost 0 bases, the J end lost 3 bases, and 15 bases lay between the germline ends.

The V gene is TRBV19, the J gene TRBJ1-2, with 7 bases matching TRBD1. Germline trimming cut 4 bases from V and 4 bases from J; bases unmatched to any gene: 6. CDR3 length: 14 residues. Germline V gene sequence: CDR1 LNHDA, CDR2 SQIVND (reference sequence). DNA of the CDR3: TGTGCCAGTAGTAGGCAGGGGGTCTCCTATGGCTACACCTTC. Protein sequence: CASSRQGVSYGYTF.

This clone was recorded once. This chain uses TRBV27 with TRBJ1-2; a possible D gene is TRBD1 (5 bases). CDR1 and CDR2 (germline): MNHEY, SMNVEV (reference sequence). This CDR3 comprises 13 residues. Trimming removed 7 bases from V and 2 bases from J, with 11 bases in between. CDR3 sequence (DNA): TGTGCCAGCACCAGGTCAGGGAACTATGGCTACACCTTC. This sequence encodes CASTRSGNYGYTF.

This clone appeared once. The chain employs TRBV7-9 and TRBJ1-2, with D maybe TRBD1 (5 bases). Germline CDR1 reads SEHNR; CDR2 reads FQNEAQ (reference sequence). The CDR3 length is 14 residues. Trimming cost V 3 bases and J 3 bases, with 11 bases left between them. The CDR3 sequence is CASSFVARDYGYTF. DNA of the CDR3: TGTGCCAGCAGCTTTGTGGCCAGGGACTATGGCTACACCTTC.

This chain links TRBV19 with TRBJ1-2; D is unclear. Germline lookup yields CDR1 LNHDA and CDR2 SQIVND (reference sequence). V lost 7 bases to trimming and J lost 0 bases, with 9 bases between them. The CDR3 has 13 residues. The CDR3 DNA follows: TGTGCCAGTACGCCGGGGACTAACTATGGCTACACCTTC. Its translation: CASTPGTNYGYTF.

This clone was counted a single time. This chain links TRBV2 with TRBJ2-1; D not resolved. The CDR3 is 14 amino acids. Trimming stripped 6 bases from V and 1 base from J, with 10 bases between. CDR1 is SNHLY and CDR2 is FYNNEI in the germline V gene. The CDR3 region is CASSRVLSYNEQFF. DNA for the CDR3: TGTGCCAGCAGCCGGGTGTTATCCTACAATGAGCAGTTCTTC.

The J gene is TRBJ2-5, the V gene TRBV11-3, with TRBD2 matching over 10 bases. V dropped 5 bases and J dropped 5; count of bases not matched to a gene: 2. This CDR3 is 13 amino acids long. The germline gives CDR1 SGHNT, CDR2 YENEEA. CDR3: CASSVGLAETQYF. For the CDR3, the DNA is TGTGCCAGCAGCGTGGGACTAGCGGAGACCCAGTACTTC.

The chain carries TRBV6-1 and TRBJ1-4; D possibly corresponds to TRBD1 (5 bases). Trimming stripped 0 bases from V and 10 bases from J, with 18 bases between. CDR1 and CDR2 (germline): MNHNS, SASEGT. The CDR3 has 16 amino acids. The CDR3 sequence: CASSEALVGVSGKLFF. The CDR3 DNA reads as TGTGCCAGCAGTGAAGCGCTGGTAGGGGTGAGCGGAAAACTGTTTTTT.